The entry below gives a single T cell receptor beta chain sequence along with its context. Its antigen is undetermined. These data are taken from a study of blood T cells in healthy people across ages. Study information: T cells yielded about one barcoded beta molecule per two cells through template switching. General study findings and limits: Older individuals had lower TCR beta diversity per million T cells (the decline was roughly linear).

CDR1 is LNHNV and CDR2 is YYDKDF in the germline V gene (reference sequence). The CDR3 is made up of 16 amino acids. The second PCR ran roughly 6 to 11 cycles with a sample-barcoded 5' primer and J-beta primers. A template-switch adaptor with 12 random nucleotides tagged each cDNA molecule. Every sample returned 2.5 million or more CDR3-containing paired-end reads. TCRdb recomputed calls from the 5' RACE reads with MiXCR, one row per CDR3 protein. The sample consists of about 630,000 distinct CDR3 sequences, around a fifth of them appearing once. Sequencing was carried out using blood. The source is a man between 65 and 85 years old in good health. The gene calls are TRBV15 and TRBJ2-5; 11 positions match TRBD2. The J call is doubtful: the DNA matches TRBJ2-1 better. CDR3 protein: CATSRDGASGRYEQFF. CDR3 nucleotide sequence: TGTGCCACCAGCAGAGATGGGGCTAGCGGGAGGTATGAGCAGTTCTTC.